This T cell receptor beta chain was profiled in a study of blood T cell repertoires in COVID-19. On the study more broadly: Samples came from the United States, Italy and Spain, spanning acute and convalescent COVID-19. PBMCs, B-cell-depleted T cells, or T cells provided the cDNA or gDNA that made up the material.

This CDR3 has 15 residues. Germline lookup yields CDR1 GTSNPN and CDR2 SVGIG (reference sequence). V was cut by 0 bases and J by 7 bases, with 15 bases left in between. Authors' processing steps: Estimation of nucleated cell counts was performed using reference gene primer amplification. Clones were sequenced by immunoSEQ multiplex PCR, and TCRdb holds only the in-frame ones, with some missing. V, J and clone size were drawn from that table, and D and trimming were deduced from the DNA. The sample lists about 330,000 clones; approximately 90% were seen once. Sequencing input: peripheral blood. This clonotype was obtained from a woman between 45 and 60 years old with active or convalescent COVID-19. The chain has TRBV30 and TRBJ2-2, with D perhaps matching TRBD1 (6 bases). The DNA of the CDR3 is TGTGCCTGGAGTGTCGCGCAGGGGATTAACGGGGAGCTGTTTTTT. Translation gives CAWSVAQGINGELFF.